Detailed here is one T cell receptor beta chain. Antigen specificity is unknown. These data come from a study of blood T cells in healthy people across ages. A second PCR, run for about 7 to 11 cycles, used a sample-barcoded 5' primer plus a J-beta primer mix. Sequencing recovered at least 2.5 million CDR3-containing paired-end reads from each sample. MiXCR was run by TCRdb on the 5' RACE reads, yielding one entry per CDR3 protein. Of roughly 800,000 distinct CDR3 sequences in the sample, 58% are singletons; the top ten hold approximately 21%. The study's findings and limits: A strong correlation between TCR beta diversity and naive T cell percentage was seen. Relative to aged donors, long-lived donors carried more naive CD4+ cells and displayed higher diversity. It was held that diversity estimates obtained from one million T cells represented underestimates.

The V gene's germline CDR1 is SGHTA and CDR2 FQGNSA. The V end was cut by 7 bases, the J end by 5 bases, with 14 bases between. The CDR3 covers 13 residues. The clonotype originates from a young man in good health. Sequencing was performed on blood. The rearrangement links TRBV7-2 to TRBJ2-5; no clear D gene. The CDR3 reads CASTISPVETQYF. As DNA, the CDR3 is TGTGCCAGCACCATAAGCCCGGTGGAGACCCAGTACTTC.